This T cell receptor beta chain is drawn from a study of T cell responses to AZD1222 COVID-19 vaccine. The data were produced by immunoSEQ multiplex PCR, yet TCRdb's version contains in-frame clones alone and is incomplete. The table includes roughly 200,000 clones, 85% to 95% detected once. CDR3 length equals 17 residues. Germline CDR1 is LNHDA and CDR2 is SQIVND (reference sequence). The trim removed 1 base at V and 0 bases at J, leaving 4 bases unmatched. This chain links TRBV19 with TRBJ2-1, with 9 positions matching TRBD2. Source: peripheral blood, taken 28 days after the second dose of the MenACWY control vaccine. The source of this sequence is an adult who received the MenACWY meningococcal vaccine as a control. The CDR3 DNA sequence: TGTGCCAGTAGTATAGGTCCAGCGGGGGGCTCCTACAATGAGCAGTTCTTC. It encodes CASSIGPAGGSYNEQFF.